This T cell receptor (beta chain) was sequenced during a study of blood T cell repertoires in COVID-19. Study overall: Samples came from the United States, Italy and Spain, spanning acute and convalescent COVID-19. The analysed material was cDNA or gDNA that came from T cells, B-cell-depleted T cells, or PBMCs.

This CDR3 contains 14 residues. Germline V gene sequence: CDR1 SGHTA, CDR2 FQGNSA. Between the trimmed V and J ends, which lost 4 bases and 5 bases, there was a span of 14 bases. The authors' processing: Using reference gene primer amplification, nucleated cell counts were estimated. Sequencing used immunoSEQ multiplex PCR; TCRdb keeps in-frame clones, though not all of them. V and J calls plus clone size are reproduced from that table; the DNA served to infer D and trimming. Among approximately 220,000 clones listed, roughly four fifths were seen once. The receptor was isolated from a woman in her seventies with acute or convalescent COVID-19. This chain uses TRBV7-2 with TRBJ1-2; weak D call: TRBD1 (5 bases). The source material was peripheral blood. CDR3 in amino acids: CASSSPGLVYGYTF. Here the CDR3 DNA reads TGTGCCAGCAGCTCCCCGGGACTCGTATATGGCTACACCTTC.